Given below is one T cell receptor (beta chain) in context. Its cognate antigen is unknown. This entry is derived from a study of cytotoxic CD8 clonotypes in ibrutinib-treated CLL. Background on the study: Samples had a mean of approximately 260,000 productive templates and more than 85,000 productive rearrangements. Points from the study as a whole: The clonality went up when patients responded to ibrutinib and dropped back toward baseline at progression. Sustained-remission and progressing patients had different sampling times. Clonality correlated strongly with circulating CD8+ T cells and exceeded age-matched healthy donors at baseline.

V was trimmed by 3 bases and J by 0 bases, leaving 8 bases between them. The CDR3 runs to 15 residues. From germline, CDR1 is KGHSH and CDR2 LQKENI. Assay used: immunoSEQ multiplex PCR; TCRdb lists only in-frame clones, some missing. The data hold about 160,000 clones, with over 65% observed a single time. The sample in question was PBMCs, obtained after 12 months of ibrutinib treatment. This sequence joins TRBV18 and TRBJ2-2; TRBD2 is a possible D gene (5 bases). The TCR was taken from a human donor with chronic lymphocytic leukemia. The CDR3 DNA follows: TGTGCCAGCTCACCTCAGGACTCGAACACCGGGGAGCTGTTTTTT. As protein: CASSPQDSNTGELFF.